This TCR beta chain was sequenced in a study of PD-1 blockade in classical Hodgkin lymphoma. The table came from immunoSEQ multiplex PCR; TCRdb's copy has only in-frame clones and leaves some out. The profile shows about 15,000 clones, 80% to 90% of them singletons. As to time point: newly diagnosed, previously untreated cHL patient sample. Trimming took 11 bases from V and 4 from J; bases not matched to a gene: 12. This CDR3 spans 14 amino acids. Germline-derived CDR1 and CDR2 are MDHEN and SYDVKM. Points from the study as a whole: Reported findings placed baseline TCR diversity lower in newly diagnosed patients (compared with healthy donors). The repertoire differences lack a defined cause, possibly disease activity or prior therapy.

Remarks on this clone: Its target is unknown.

Sample: peripheral blood mononuclear cells (PBMCs). The receptor comes from a human donor with classical Hodgkin lymphoma. The chain joins TRBV28 to TRBJ2-3; 7 bases line up with TRBD1. The CDR3 DNA follows: TGTGCCGCCCGCCGACAGGGTGGGGCAGATACGCAGTATTTT. Its translation: CAARRQGGADTQYF.